The 21 T cell receptor beta chains reported below all come from one sample, sequenced in a study of cytomegalovirus exposure and HLA in healthy donors (dated by TCRdb to 2016 to 2017). Libraries were built with the immunoSEQ multiplex PCR assay. For the multiplex PCR, a mixture combining 60 forward primers for TCR Vbeta segments and 13 reverse primers for TCR Jbeta segments was used. TCRdb retrieved this table from immuneACCESS and kept in-frame rearrangements only. Not all clones are present; in checked studies, unresolved V genes account for under half, and no reason is known for the remainder. The sample table contains roughly 100,000 clones; only one count was recorded for around 80% of them. The ten largest make up roughly 2.1% of the sample. The sequencing input was PBMCs. The receptors originated from a man aged 30-40 years in good health and CMV-seronegative.

The V call is TRBV11-2, the J call TRBJ1-3; D perhaps matches TRBD1 (5 bases). The CDR3 contains 12 residues. Trimming removed 11 bases from V and 2 bases from J, with 10 bases in between. Germline V gene lookup returns CDR1 SGHAT and CDR2 FQNNGV. The CDR3 reads CAWGTPGNTIYF. The CDR3 DNA follows: TGTGCCTGGGGGACTCCTGGAAACACCATATATTTT.

This clone appeared a few times. CDR3 sequence (DNA): TGCGCCAGCAGCGACCAGACAGGGGGCGACGTTAAAGCTTTCTTT. Protein: CASSDQTGGDVKAFF. The J gene is TRBJ1-1, the V gene TRBV5-1; 10 bases match TRBD1. This CDR3 contains 15 residues. Trimming at V came to 4 bases and at J to 9 bases, leaving 12 bases not matched to a gene. CDR1 and CDR2 (germline): SGHRS, YFSETQ.

This clone was found a few times. The gene calls are TRBV5-6 and TRBJ2-1; D is perhaps TRBD1 (5 bases). CDR3 length: 17 amino acids. CDR1 and CDR2 from the germline V gene are SGHDT and YYEEEE. V was trimmed by 4 bases and J by 4 bases, leaving 21 bases between them. This CDR3 reads CASSLMTAGISYNEQFF. The CDR3 DNA is TGTGCCAGCAGCCTTATGACAGCCGGAATTTCGTACAATGAGCAGTTCTTC. Supplemented by reference TRBV5-6 and TRBJ2-1, the full variable domain reads DAGVTQSPTHLIKTRGQQVTLRCSPKSGHDTVSWYQQALGQGPQFIFQYYEEEERQRGNFPDRFSGHQFPNYSSELNVNALLLGDSALYLCASSLMTAGISYNEQFFGPGTRLTVL.

V gene TRBV6-1 combines with J gene TRBJ1-5; D not resolved. The germline CDR1 and CDR2 sequences are MNHNS and SASEGT. This CDR3 has 13 amino acids. V gave up 3 bases and J gave up 7 bases, with 10 bases separating them. The CDR3 DNA follows: TGTGCCAGCAGTGAGGCCCCTCGCCAGCCCCAGCATTTT. This codes for CASSEAPRQPQHF.

The chain has TRBV7-2 and TRBJ2-3; 12 bases fit TRBD2. The CDR3 is 18 residues long. V lost 4 bases and J lost 4; bases outside the gene matches: 12. The germline V gene encodes CDR1 SGHTA and CDR2 FQGNSA. This CDR3 reads CASSSVASGGAGADTQYF. DNA of the CDR3: TGTGCCAGCAGCTCCGTCGCTAGCGGGGGGGCCGGGGCAGATACGCAGTATTTT.

J is TRBJ2-1 and V is TRBV28, with D perhaps matching TRBD2 (6 bases). The CDR3 contains 15 residues. CDR1 is MDHEN, CDR2 SYDVKM, per germline. Deletions cut 3 bases from V and 7 bases from J, with 16 bases between. The CDR3 loop is CASSLGGSRGNEQFF. CDR3 in DNA: TGTGCCAGCAGTTTGGGGGGATCCCGCGGAAATGAGCAGTTCTTC.

The V gene is TRBV2, the J gene TRBJ1-4; D uncertain. The CDR3 loop spans 14 amino acids. Germline values: CDR1 SNHLY, CDR2 FYNNEI. The germline V and J ends were trimmed by 4 bases and 8 bases, with 14 bases remaining between them. The CDR3 DNA reads TGTGCCAGCAGTGTGGAGTCATTTGGAGAAAAACTGTTTTTT. This encodes CASSVESFGEKLFF.

The chain uses TRBV5-1 and TRBJ1-2; D uncertain. Germline CDR1 reads SGHRS; CDR2 reads YFSETQ. Trimming left V 0 bases short and J 5 bases short, with 11 bases between. The CDR3 spans 14 residues. Written as DNA, the CDR3 is TGCGCCAGCAGCTTGGGAGATGCTTCTTATGGCTACACCTTC. Amino acid sequence: CASSLGDASYGYTF.

The chain uses TRBV19 and TRBJ1-2; 7 bases match TRBD1. This CDR3 spans 16 amino acids. Germline V gene data show CDR1 as LNHDA and CDR2 as SQIVND (reference sequence). V shed 8 bases and J 5 bases; nucleotides not matched to a gene: 17. CDR3 protein: CASYGGGWTGIYGYTF. CDR3 DNA sequence: TGTGCCAGTTACGGGGGTGGTTGGACAGGAATATATGGCTACACCTTC.

CDR3 protein: CAIRAYNRGQGSSGANVLTF. CDR3 bases: TGTGCCATCAGGGCCTACAATAGGGGACAGGGTAGCTCTGGGGCCAACGTCCTGACTTTC. The chain has TRBV10-3 and TRBJ2-6; 9 bases map to TRBD1. Per germline, CDR1 ENHRY and CDR2 SYGVKD. Trimming cost V 6 bases and J 0 bases; bases outside gene matches: 15. This CDR3 comprises 20 residues.

The genes are TRBV4-3 and TRBJ1-6, with D possibly being TRBD1 (6 bases). The V gene lost 2 bases and the J gene lost 7 bases, with 21 bases spanning the gap. This CDR3 has 18 amino acids. The germline gives CDR1 LGHNA, CDR2 YSLEER. The CDR3 sequence is CASSQYPLGTGNNSPLHF. CDR3 DNA: TGCGCCAGCAGCCAATACCCACTTGGTACAGGGAACAATTCACCCCTCCACTTT.

CDR3 sequence: CASRGPGQGSEKLFF. CDR3 in DNA: TGTGCCAGCAGGGGCCCGGGACAGGGGTCTGAAAAACTGTTTTTT. The chain couples TRBV27 to TRBJ1-4, with 10 bases identical to TRBD1. Germline-derived CDR1 and CDR2 are MNHEY and SMNVEV (reference sequence). V lost 6 bases to trimming and J lost 7 bases; unmatched junction nucleotides: 8. The CDR3 loop spans 15 amino acids.

This chain joins TRBV4-1 and TRBJ1-1, with unresolved D. The germline V and J ends were trimmed by 0 bases and 6 bases, with 14 bases remaining between them. The CDR3 is made up of 15 amino acids. Germline loops: CDR1 MGHRA, CDR2 YSYEKL. The CDR3 region has the DNA TGCGCCAGCAGCCAAGAACTTCCCGGCAGGCCTGAAGCTTTCTTT. It specifies CASSQELPGRPEAFF.

As DNA, the CDR3 is TGTGCCAGCAGCTCCCGTTTGAATCAGCCCCAGCATTTT. It yields the protein CASSSRLNQPQHF. The gene calls are TRBV7-2 and TRBJ1-5; D not resolved. Germline V gene data show CDR1 as SGHTA and CDR2 as FQGNSA. CDR3 length: 13 amino acids. V gave up 4 bases and J gave up 4 bases, with 8 bases separating them.

The V call is TRBV6-1, the J call TRBJ2-5, with a weak D call TRBD2 (6 bases). Trimming removed 1 base from V and 4 bases from J, with 16 bases in between. CDR3 length: 16 amino acids. Per germline, CDR1 MNHNS and CDR2 SASEGT. For the CDR3, the DNA is TGTGCCAGCAGTGAAGGGTCGGAGGGGCAGGGAGAGACCCAGTACTTC. Translated, it gives CASSEGSEGQGETQYF.

J is TRBJ1-4 and V is TRBV9; 9 bases line up with TRBD1. The CDR3 consists of 19 residues. Looked up from germline, CDR1 is SGDLS and CDR2 is YYNGEE. The V and J ends lost 0 bases and 0 bases, in that order; junction bases with no gene match: 9. DNA for the CDR3: TGTGCCAGCAGCGTAGAACCGAGACAGGGGGTCACAACTAATGAAAAACTGTTTTTT. This sequence encodes CASSVEPRQGVTTNEKLFF.

The V call is TRBV28, the J call TRBJ2-3; 10 bases map to TRBD2. Trimming cost V 6 bases and J 1 base; bases outside gene matches: 10. The germline V gene has CDR1 MDHEN and CDR2 SYDVKM. The CDR3 extends over 17 amino acids. In nucleotides, the CDR3 is TGTGCCAGCAGCACACTGACCGGGACTAGCGGCACAGATACGCAGTATTTT. It is translated as CASSTLTGTSGTDTQYF.

In the case of this clone: The sample has other DNA sequences that encode this CDR3 too. The chain couples TRBV19 to TRBJ1-1; 7 bases line up with TRBD1. The germline gives CDR1 LNHDA, CDR2 SQIVND (reference sequence). After removal of 7 bases from V and 4 bases from J, the junction contained 6 bases not matched to a gene. This CDR3 has 13 residues. The DNA of the CDR3 is TGTGCCAGTACTGCGGGACAGTTCACTGAAGCTTTCTTT. This encodes CASTAGQFTEAFF.

The CDR3 bases are TGCAGCGCCACAGACAGGGTTGAGACCCAGTACTTC. Amino acids: CSATDRVETQYF. V usage is TRBV29-1 and J usage is TRBJ2-5; 7 nucleotides match TRBD1. The CDR3 is 12 residues long. The germline gives CDR1 SQVTM, CDR2 ANQGSEA. After removal of 7 bases from V and 5 bases from J, the junction contained 7 bases not matched to a gene.

The chain uses TRBV5-1 and TRBJ2-5, with a tentative D call TRBD2 (7 bases). The CDR3 sequence is 15 residues long. Germline V gene lookup returns CDR1 SGHRS and CDR2 YFSETQ. V lost 7 bases and J 1 base, leaving 17 bases between the germline ends. The CDR3 reads CASRGGDVPQETQYF. CDR3 sequence (DNA): TGCGCCAGCCGAGGGGGGGACGTACCCCAAGAGACCCAGTACTTC. The complete variable domain, with remaining parts taken from reference TRBV5-1 and TRBJ2-5, reads KAGVTQTPRYLIKTRGQQVTLSCSPISGHRSVSWYQQTPGQGLQFLFEYFSETQRNKGNFPGRFSGRQFSNSRSEMNVSTLELGDSALYLCASRGGDVPQETQYFGPGTRLLVL.

The chain has TRBV4-3 and TRBJ2-3; possibly TRBD2 for D (5 bases). CDR3 length: 13 residues. Trimming took off 3 bases at V and 4 bases at J, with 8 bases between the two ends. Germline V gives CDR1 LGHNA, CDR2 YSLEER. The CDR3 sequence is CASSHRAADTQYF. CDR3 nucleotide sequence: TGCGCCAGCAGCCACCGAGCGGCAGATACGCAGTATTTT.